These 6 T cell receptor beta chains were sequenced from one sample in a study of T-cell reconstitution after alpha-beta-depleted transplantation in children. A TCRbeta library incorporating unique molecular identifiers was prepared. TCRdb reprocessed the PCR reads via MiXCR and lists one record per CDR3 protein. The repertoire holds around 300,000 distinct CDR3 sequences, with around 25% as singletons. Sequencing was performed on PBMCs, mostly from graft donor cells, taken 180 days after TCRalphabeta/CD19-depleted stem cell transplant. Receptors were obtained from a male patient younger than 18 who had a stem cell transplant for acute lymphoblastic leukemia, so the T cells may come from the graft donor.

The chain couples TRBV7-9 to TRBJ2-4, with D unresolved. The CDR3 length is 16 residues. Germline V gene data show CDR1 as SEHNR and CDR2 as FQNEAQ (reference sequence). The V end lost 5 bases, the J end lost 0 bases, and 14 bases lay between the germline ends. This CDR3 reads CASSRLSWVAKNIQYF. The CDR3 region has the DNA TGTGCCAGCAGCCGCCTTAGCTGGGTAGCCAAAAACATTCAGTACTTC.

The chain uses TRBV3-1 and TRBJ1-6; D remains ambiguous. CDR3 length equals 12 residues. Germline V CDR1 and CDR2: LGHDT, YNNKEL (reference sequence). The germline V and J ends were trimmed by 0 bases and 10 bases, with 4 bases remaining between them. CDR3 nucleotides: TGTGCCAGCAGCCAAGATATATCACCCCTCCACTTT. It specifies CASSQDISPLHF.

The V gene is TRBV27, the J gene TRBJ1-1; D remains unclear. The CDR3 spans 15 residues. In germline, CDR1 is MNHEY, CDR2 SMNVEV (reference sequence). The germline V and J ends were trimmed by 1 base and 0 bases, with 9 bases remaining between them. DNA of the CDR3: TGTGCCAGCAGTTTATTCGGACGGGTGAACACTGAAGCTTTCTTT. This gives the protein CASSLFGRVNTEAFF.

This clonotype was recorded a few times. The chain recombines TRBV5-1 with TRBJ2-4; a possible D gene is TRBD2 (6 bases). Trimming pared 0 bases from V and 7 bases from J, leaving 11 bases between. Germline-derived CDR1 and CDR2 are SGHRS and YFSETQ. The CDR3 has 14 residues. CDR3 residues: CASSLELAGNIQYF. The DNA for the CDR3 is TGCGCCAGCAGCTTGGAATTGGCGGGGAACATTCAGTACTTC.

The chain combines TRBV11-1 with TRBJ2-1; unclear D gene. CDR3 length: 14 residues. V was clipped by 3 bases and J by 3 bases, with 9 bases between them. Looked up from germline, CDR1 is SGHAT and CDR2 is FQDESV (reference sequence). The CDR3 is CASSFRSDYNEQFF. As DNA, the CDR3 is TGTGCCAGCAGCTTTAGGTCGGACTACAATGAGCAGTTCTTC.

The chain uses TRBV5-5 and TRBJ2-7, with TRBD1 identical over 10 bases. J was trimmed by 3 bases and V by 3 bases; bases with no gene match: 15. Germline assignment: CDR1 SGHKS and CDR2 YYEKEE (reference sequence). CDR3 size: 18 residues. CDR3 amino acids: CASSYSGTGVHRDYEQYF. The CDR3 bases are TGTGCCAGCAGCTATTCCGGGACAGGGGTCCATAGGGACTACGAGCAGTACTTC.